This T cell receptor (beta chain) stems from a study of blood T cells in healthy people across ages. It was with a sample-barcoded 5' primer and a J-beta primer mix that a second PCR of roughly 7 to 12 cycles was run. The template-switch adaptor was a 5' adaptor with 12 random nucleotides. It tagged each cDNA molecule. Via MiXCR, TCRdb re-called the 5' RACE reads, giving one row per CDR3 protein. The table lists around 650,000 distinct CDR3 sequences, approximately 40% of them singletons. RNA extraction gave at least 5 micrograms of total RNA per sample. The germline V gene has CDR1 SGHTA and CDR2 FQGNSA. The CDR3 is made up of 12 amino acids. The ends lost 5 bases at V and 8 bases at J; junction bases unmatched: 3. This clonotype turned up a few times.

The TCR was taken from an elderly man in good health. The sample taken for sequencing was blood. V is TRBV7-2 and J is TRBJ1-1, with 9 bases fitting TRBD1. CDR3 in amino acids: CASSKDRGEAFF. For the CDR3, the DNA is TGTGCCAGCAGCAAGGACAGGGGCGAAGCTTTCTTT.